A selection of T cell receptor beta chains follows, all from one sample in a study of post-analysis software for immune sequencing data. TCRdb fed the PCR reads into MiXCR, producing one record per CDR3 protein. The data contain hundreds of thousands of distinct CDR3 sequences, approximately 53% of them seen just once; the ten biggest clones take up about 4.8%. Material for sequencing was blood. Receptor source: a girl aged 5 to 17 with multiple sclerosis. Each CDR3 is given with its conserved first and last residue. A D gene is named only where the DNA matches it firmly. Not all rows give a size; the values are once, few, many and, for expanded clones, a class.

CDR3 length: 13; clone size: few; V gene: TRBV12-3/TRBV12-4; D gene: -; J gene: TRBJ2-1; CDR3 protein: CASSLAGKNEQFF; CDR3 DNA: TGTGCCAGCAGTTTAGCCGGTAAAAATGAGCAGTTCTTC
CDR3 length: 13; clone size: -; V gene: TRBV6-4; D gene: TRBD2; J gene: TRBJ2-1; CDR3 protein: CASRNWTSDEQFF; CDR3 DNA: TGTGCCAGCAGAAACTGGACTAGCGATGAGCAGTTCTTC
CDR3 length: 14; clone size: -; V gene: TRBV29-1; D gene: -; J gene: TRBJ1-6; CDR3 protein: CSVAEAPYGSPLHF; CDR3 DNA: TGCAGCGTTGCCGAAGCCCCCTATGGATCACCCCTCCACTTT
CDR3 length: 14; clone size: once; V gene: TRBV15; D gene: -; J gene: TRBJ2-5; CDR3 protein: CATSRRGAGETQYF; CDR3 DNA: TGTGCCACCAGCAGACGGGGGGCTGGAGAGACCCAGTACTTC
CDR3 length: 16; clone size: -; V gene: TRBV7-3; D gene: TRBD2; J gene: TRBJ2-1; CDR3 protein: CASSSRLAGGMDEQFF; CDR3 DNA: TGTGCCAGCAGCTCCAGACTAGCGGGAGGGATGGATGAGCAGTTCTTC
CDR3 length: 13; clone size: -; V gene: TRBV12-3/TRBV12-4; D gene: -; J gene: TRBJ1-2; CDR3 protein: CASSTPGHWGYTF; CDR3 DNA: TGTGCCAGCAGTACCCCGGGACATTGGGGCTACACCTTC
CDR3 length: 12; clone size: -; V gene: TRBV11-2; D gene: -; J gene: TRBJ2-1; CDR3 protein: CASSLGHGEQFF; CDR3 DNA: TGTGCCAGCAGCTTAGGGCATGGTGAGCAGTTCTTC
CDR3 length: 17; clone size: -; V gene: TRBV27; D gene: -; J gene: TRBJ2-1; CDR3 protein: CASSLFGQGLRYNEQFF; CDR3 DNA: TGTGCCAGCAGTTTATTTGGGCAGGGCTTAAGGTACAATGAGCAGTTCTTC
CDR3 length: 14; clone size: -; V gene: TRBV28; D gene: -; J gene: TRBJ1-2; CDR3 protein: CASSPADSRAGYTF; CDR3 DNA: TGTGCCAGCAGTCCCGCCGACAGTCGAGCTGGCTACACCTTC
CDR3 length: 15; clone size: -; V gene: TRBV15; D gene: -; J gene: TRBJ2-7; CDR3 protein: CATSRDPSRVYEQYF; CDR3 DNA: TGTGCCACCAGCAGAGATCCTTCTAGGGTGTACGAGCAGTACTTC
CDR3 length: 14; clone size: -; V gene: TRBV12-3/TRBV12-4; D gene: -; J gene: TRBJ2-3; CDR3 protein: CASSFRAATDTQYF; CDR3 DNA: TGTGCCAGCAGTTTCAGGGCGGCCACAGATACGCAGTATTTT
CDR3 length: 15; clone size: -; V gene: TRBV5-1; D gene: TRBD2; J gene: TRBJ2-3; CDR3 protein: CASSYSGGNTDTQYF; CDR3 DNA: TGCGCCAGCAGCTATAGCGGGGGTAACACAGATACGCAGTATTTT
CDR3 length: 14; clone size: few; V gene: TRBV11-2; D gene: TRBD1; J gene: TRBJ2-5; CDR3 protein: CASSLGGQGETQYF; CDR3 DNA: TGTGCCAGCAGCTTAGGTGGACAGGGGGAGACCCAGTACTTC
CDR3 length: 15; clone size: -; V gene: TRBV5-1; D gene: TRBD2; J gene: TRBJ2-7; CDR3 protein: CASSFGLAGVWEQYF; CDR3 DNA: TGCGCCAGCAGCTTCGGACTAGCGGGGGTATGGGAGCAGTACTTC
CDR3 length: 12; clone size: -; V gene: TRBV7-2; D gene: -; J gene: TRBJ2-1; CDR3 protein: CASSSFDEEQFF; CDR3 DNA: TGTGCCAGCAGCTCCTTCGATGAGGAGCAGTTCTTC
CDR3 length: 13; clone size: few; V gene: TRBV5-1; D gene: -; J gene: TRBJ1-2; CDR3 protein: CASSFEGLVGYTF; CDR3 DNA: TGCGCCAGCAGCTTCGAGGGGTTGGTGGGCTACACCTTC
CDR3 length: 14; clone size: -; V gene: TRBV9; D gene: -; J gene: TRBJ2-5; CDR3 protein: CASSAGATQETQYF; CDR3 DNA: TGTGCCAGCAGCGCCGGGGCGACACAAGAGACCCAGTACTTC
CDR3 length: 16; clone size: -; V gene: TRBV5-1; D gene: TRBD2; J gene: TRBJ2-1; CDR3 protein: CASSWATSGINNEQFF; CDR3 DNA: TGCGCCAGCAGCTGGGCGACTAGCGGGATCAACAATGAGCAGTTCTTC
CDR3 length: 14; clone size: -; V gene: TRBV5-6; D gene: -; J gene: TRBJ2-1; CDR3 protein: CASSAAGAINEQFF; CDR3 DNA: TGTGCCAGCAGCGCCGCTGGGGCGATCAATGAGCAGTTCTTC
CDR3 length: 13; clone size: few; V gene: TRBV5-1; D gene: TRBD2; J gene: TRBJ2-7; CDR3 protein: CASPLGGAYEQYF; CDR3 DNA: TGCGCCAGTCCATTGGGAGGGGCCTACGAGCAGTACTTC
CDR3 length: 17; clone size: few; V gene: TRBV20-1; D gene: TRBD2; J gene: TRBJ2-3; CDR3 protein: CSASPTSGRYSTDTQYF; CDR3 DNA: TGCAGTGCTAGCCCGACTAGCGGGAGATATAGCACAGATACGCAGTATTTT
CDR3 length: 16; clone size: -; V gene: TRBV7-3; D gene: -; J gene: TRBJ2-7; CDR3 protein: CASSLTRRPSGYEQYF; CDR3 DNA: TGTGCCAGCAGCTTAACTCGACGGCCTAGTGGGTACGAGCAGTACTTC
CDR3 length: 13; clone size: few; V gene: TRBV29-1; D gene: TRBD1; J gene: TRBJ2-3; CDR3 protein: CSADRGDTDTQYF; CDR3 DNA: TGCAGCGCGGACAGGGGAGATACAGATACGCAGTATTTT
CDR3 length: 16; clone size: -; V gene: TRBV15; D gene: TRBD2; J gene: TRBJ2-3; CDR3 protein: CATSRDHSGRAYTQYF; CDR3 DNA: TGTGCCACCAGCAGAGATCACAGCGGGAGGGCATATACGCAGTATTTT
CDR3 length: 15; clone size: -; V gene: TRBV2; D gene: -; J gene: TRBJ2-7; CDR3 protein: CASSELPGGAGEQYF; CDR3 DNA: TGTGCCAGCAGTGAACTCCCAGGGGGAGCGGGGGAGCAGTACTTC
CDR3 length: 17; clone size: once; V gene: TRBV5-1; D gene: TRBD1; J gene: TRBJ2-3; CDR3 protein: CASSYPGTGLFLDTQYF; CDR3 DNA: TGCGCCAGCAGCTATCCCGGGACAGGCCTCTTCTTGGATACGCAGTATTTT
CDR3 length: 14; clone size: few; V gene: TRBV7-3; D gene: -; J gene: TRBJ2-7; CDR3 protein: CASSRNTGSSEQYF; CDR3 DNA: TGTGCCAGCAGCCGTAATACAGGGTCTTCCGAGCAGTACTTC
CDR3 length: 16; clone size: -; V gene: TRBV10-3; D gene: TRBD2; J gene: TRBJ2-5; CDR3 protein: CAISESTSGRGETQYF; CDR3 DNA: TGTGCCATCAGTGAGTCGACTAGCGGGAGGGGAGAGACCCAGTACTTC
CDR3 length: 14; clone size: -; V gene: TRBV20-1; D gene: -; J gene: TRBJ2-1; CDR3 protein: CSAVNPSVYNEQFF; CDR3 DNA: TGCAGTGCCGTAAACCCTAGCGTTTACAATGAGCAGTTCTTC
CDR3 length: 17; clone size: -; V gene: TRBV7-2; D gene: -; J gene: TRBJ1-6; CDR3 protein: CASSPLGLSSYNSPLHF; CDR3 DNA: TGTGCCAGCAGCCCTCTGGGGCTAAGCTCCTATAATTCACCCCTCCACTTT
CDR3 length: 14; clone size: few; V gene: TRBV3-1; D gene: TRBD2; J gene: TRBJ2-5; CDR3 protein: CASSLTSGSGTQYF; CDR3 DNA: TGTGCCAGCAGTCTGACTAGCGGGAGCGGGACCCAGTACTTC
CDR3 length: 14; clone size: -; V gene: TRBV7-2; D gene: -; J gene: TRBJ2-1; CDR3 protein: CASSLVPSYNEQFF; CDR3 DNA: TGTGCCAGCAGCTTAGTTCCGTCCTACAATGAGCAGTTCTTC
CDR3 length: 15; clone size: few; V gene: TRBV5-1; D gene: TRBD2; J gene: TRBJ2-5; CDR3 protein: CASSLVAGVLETQYF; CDR3 DNA: TGCGCCAGCAGCTTGGTAGCGGGAGTTCTGGAGACCCAGTACTTC
CDR3 length: 15; clone size: few; V gene: TRBV27; D gene: TRBD2; J gene: TRBJ2-7; CDR3 protein: CASSFLTGGSYEQYF; CDR3 DNA: TGTGCCAGCAGTTTCCTCACGGGGGGCTCCTACGAGCAGTACTTC
CDR3 length: 13; clone size: few; V gene: TRBV6-6; D gene: -; J gene: TRBJ1-2; CDR3 protein: CASGSQWGNGYTF; CDR3 DNA: TGTGCCAGCGGTTCACAGTGGGGGAATGGCTACACCTTC
CDR3 length: 14; clone size: few; V gene: TRBV6-5; D gene: TRBD2; J gene: TRBJ2-7; CDR3 protein: CASSYSGGDYEQYF; CDR3 DNA: TGTGCCAGCAGTTACTCGGGGGGGGACTACGAGCAGTACTTC
CDR3 length: 18; clone size: -; V gene: TRBV7-6; D gene: TRBD1; J gene: TRBJ2-6; CDR3 protein: CASSAQAPTGSGANVLTF; CDR3 DNA: TGTGCCAGCAGCGCACAGGCCCCGACAGGGTCTGGGGCCAACGTCCTGACTTTC